Listed below are T cell receptor beta chains from one sample, sequenced in a study of blood T cell repertoires in COVID-19. Assay: immunoSEQ multiplex PCR; the TCRdb copy retains only in-frame clones and omits some. The repertoire holds roughly 70,000 clones, 70% to 75% seen once, with 35% to 45% in the top ten. Sample: peripheral blood. Every receptor here comes from a woman in her seventies with acute or convalescent COVID-19. Each CDR3 is given with its conserved first and last residue. A D gene is named only where the DNA matches it firmly. Clone sizes are given selectively: once, few, many, or a class where the clone is expanded.

D gene	V gene	J gene	clone size	CDR3 protein	CDR3 DNA
-	TRBV5-1	TRBJ2-7	-	CASSPDRSYEQYF	TGCGCCAGCAGCCCAGACAGGTCCTACGAGCAGTACTTC
-	TRBV2	TRBJ2-3	-	CASSARRAVDTQYF	TGTGCCAGCAGTGCCAGGAGGGCGGTAGATACGCAGTATTTT
-	TRBV24-1	TRBJ2-7	-	CATSDLYEQYF	TGTGCCACCAGTGACCTCTACGAGCAGTACTTC
TRBD1	TRBV6-6	TRBJ1-1	-	CATIRQGRGNTEAFF	TGTGCCACCATAAGACAGGGTAGGGGGAACACTGAAGCTTTCTTT
-	TRBV19	TRBJ2-5	-	CASSIAGMRETQYF	TGTGCCAGTAGTATAGCCGGGATGAGAGAGACCCAGTACTTC
TRBD1	TRBV30	TRBJ1-2	once	CAWSPWLRGPGGGYTF	TGTGCCTGGAGCCCTTGGCTCAGGGGGCCGGGAGGTGGCTACACCTTC
TRBD2	TRBV7-2	TRBJ2-7	-	CASSLRPGLAGSGQYF	TGTGCCAGCAGCTTAAGACCGGGACTAGCGGGATCGGGGCAGTACTTC
TRBD1	TRBV3-1/TRBV3-2	TRBJ1-6	-	CASSPPRDRLSSYNSPLHF	TGTGCCAGCAGCCCTCCTCGGGACAGGCTGAGCTCCTATAATTCACCCCTCCACTTT
TRBD2	TRBV6-2/TRBV6-3	TRBJ2-5	once	CASSFLAGVQETQYF	TGTGCCAGCAGTTTCTTAGCGGGGGTACAAGAGACCCAGTACTTC
-	TRBV3-1/TRBV3-2	TRBJ1-1	-	CASSHGSAGAGTEAFF	TGTGCCAGCAGCCATGGGTCTGCAGGGGCGGGCACTGAAGCTTTCTTT
-	TRBV28	TRBJ2-7	-	CASAGGYEQYF	TGTGCCAGCGCGGGTGGCTACGAGCAGTACTTC
-	TRBV24-1	TRBJ2-7	few	CATSVTGSEQYF	TGTGCCACCAGTGTAACAGGGTCCGAGCAGTACTTC
-	TRBV3-1/TRBV3-2	TRBJ2-2	-	CASSQEVASLSGELFF	TGTGCCAGCAGCCAAGAAGTGGCTAGCCTTTCGGGGGAGCTGTTTTTT
-	TRBV7-9	TRBJ2-2	-	CASSLDGGFDTGELFF	TGTGCCAGCAGCTTAGACGGGGGTTTCGACACCGGGGAGCTGTTTTTT
TRBD2	TRBV10-1	TRBJ2-7	-	CAIMAVGGTYEQYF	TGCGCCATTATGGCGGTGGGGGGGACCTACGAGCAGTACTTC